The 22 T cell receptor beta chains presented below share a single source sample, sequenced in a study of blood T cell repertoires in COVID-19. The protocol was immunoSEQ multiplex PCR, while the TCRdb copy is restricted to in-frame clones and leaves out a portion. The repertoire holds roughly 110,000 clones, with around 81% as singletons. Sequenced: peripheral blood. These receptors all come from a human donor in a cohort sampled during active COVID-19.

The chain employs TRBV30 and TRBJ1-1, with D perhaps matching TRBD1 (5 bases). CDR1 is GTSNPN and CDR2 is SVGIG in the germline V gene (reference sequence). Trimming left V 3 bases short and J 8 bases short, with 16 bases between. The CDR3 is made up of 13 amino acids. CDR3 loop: CAWSEKNRPEAFF. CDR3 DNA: TGTGCCTGGAGCGAGAAGAACAGGCCCGAAGCTTTCTTT.

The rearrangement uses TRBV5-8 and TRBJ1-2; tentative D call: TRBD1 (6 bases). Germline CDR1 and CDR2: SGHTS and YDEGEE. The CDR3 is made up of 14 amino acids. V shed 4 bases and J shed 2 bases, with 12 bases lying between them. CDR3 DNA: TGTGCCAGCAGCAACCGCGGGGGCAACTATGGCTACACCTTC. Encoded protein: CASSNRGGNYGYTF. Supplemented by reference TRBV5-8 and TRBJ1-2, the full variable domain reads EAGVTQSPTHLIKTRGQQATLRCSPISGHTSVYWYQQALGLGLQFLLWYDEGEERNRGNFPPRFSGRQFPNYSSELNVNALELEDSALYLCASSNRGGNYGYTFGSGTRLTVV.

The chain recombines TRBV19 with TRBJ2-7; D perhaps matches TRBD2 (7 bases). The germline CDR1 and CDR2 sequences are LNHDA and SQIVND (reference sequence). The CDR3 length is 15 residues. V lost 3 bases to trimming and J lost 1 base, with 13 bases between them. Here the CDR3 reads CASSMRGEGSYEQYF. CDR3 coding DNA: TGTGCCAGTAGTATGAGGGGGGAGGGGTCCTACGAGCAGTACTTC.

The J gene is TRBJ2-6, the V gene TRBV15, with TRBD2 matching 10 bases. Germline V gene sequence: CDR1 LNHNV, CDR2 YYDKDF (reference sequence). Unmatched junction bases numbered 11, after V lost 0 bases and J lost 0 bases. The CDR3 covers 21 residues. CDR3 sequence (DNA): TGTGCCACCAGCAGAGATCTCGGAGCTAGCGGGGGCCTCTCTGGGGCCAACGTCCTGACTTTC. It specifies CATSRDLGASGGLSGANVLTF.

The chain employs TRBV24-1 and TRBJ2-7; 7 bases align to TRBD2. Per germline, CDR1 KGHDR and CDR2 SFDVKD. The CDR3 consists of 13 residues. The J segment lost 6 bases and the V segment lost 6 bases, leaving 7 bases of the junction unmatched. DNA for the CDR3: TGTGCCACCAGTCGGGCGGGAGTCTCCGAGCAGTACTTC. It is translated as CATSRAGVSEQYF.

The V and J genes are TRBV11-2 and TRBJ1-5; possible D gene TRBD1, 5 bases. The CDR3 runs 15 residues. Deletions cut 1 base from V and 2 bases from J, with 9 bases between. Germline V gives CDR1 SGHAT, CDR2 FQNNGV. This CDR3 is CASSLAAGRNQPQHF. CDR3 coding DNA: TGTGCCAGCAGCTTAGCGGCAGGGCGCAATCAGCCCCAGCATTTT.

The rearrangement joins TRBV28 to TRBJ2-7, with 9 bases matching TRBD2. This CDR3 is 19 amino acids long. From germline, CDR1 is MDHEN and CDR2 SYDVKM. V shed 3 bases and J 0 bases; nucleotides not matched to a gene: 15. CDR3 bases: TGTGCCAGCAGTTTCCCCCTCTCGACTAGCGGAGGGAGCTCCTACGAGCAGTACTTC. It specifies CASSFPLSTSGGSSYEQYF.

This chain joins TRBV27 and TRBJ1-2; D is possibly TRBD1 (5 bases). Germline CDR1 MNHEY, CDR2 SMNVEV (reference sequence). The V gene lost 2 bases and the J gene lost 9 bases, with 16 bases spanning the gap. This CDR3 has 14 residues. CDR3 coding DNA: TGTGCCAGCAGTTTAGGATTTCAGGGTTTTAGCTACACCTTC. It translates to CASSLGFQGFSYTF.

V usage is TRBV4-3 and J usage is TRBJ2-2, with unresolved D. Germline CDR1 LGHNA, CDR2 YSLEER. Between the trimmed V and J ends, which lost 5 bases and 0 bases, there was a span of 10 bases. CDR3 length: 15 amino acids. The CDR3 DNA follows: TGCGCCAGCAGCGAGACTTTTACGAACACCGGGGAGCTGTTTTTT. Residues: CASSETFTNTGELFF.

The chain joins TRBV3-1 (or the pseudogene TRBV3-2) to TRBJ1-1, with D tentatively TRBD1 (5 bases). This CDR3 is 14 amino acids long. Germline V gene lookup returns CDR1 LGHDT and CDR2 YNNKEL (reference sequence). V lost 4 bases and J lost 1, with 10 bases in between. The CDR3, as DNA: TGTGCCAGCAGCCTCAGGGTGAGGAACACTGAAGCTTTCTTT. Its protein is CASSLRVRNTEAFF.

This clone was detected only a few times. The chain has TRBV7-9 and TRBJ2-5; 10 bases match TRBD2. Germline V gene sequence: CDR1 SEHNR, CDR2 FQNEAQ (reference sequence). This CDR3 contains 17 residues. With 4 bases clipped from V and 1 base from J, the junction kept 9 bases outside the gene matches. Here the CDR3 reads CASSSPPRTSGQETQYF. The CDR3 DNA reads TGTGCCAGCAGCTCTCCCCCGAGGACTAGCGGCCAAGAGACCCAGTACTTC.

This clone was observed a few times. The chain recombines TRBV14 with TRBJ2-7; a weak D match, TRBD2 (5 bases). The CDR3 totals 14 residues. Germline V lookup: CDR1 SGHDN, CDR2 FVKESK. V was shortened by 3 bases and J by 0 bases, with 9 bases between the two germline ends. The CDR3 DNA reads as TGTGCCAGCAGCCAGTATCGGGGCTCCTACGAGCAGTACTTC. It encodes CASSQYRGSYEQYF.

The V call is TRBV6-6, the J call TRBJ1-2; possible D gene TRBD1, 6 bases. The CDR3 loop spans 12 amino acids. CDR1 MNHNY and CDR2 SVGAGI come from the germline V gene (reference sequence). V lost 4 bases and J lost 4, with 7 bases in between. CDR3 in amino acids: CASSSGVYGYTF. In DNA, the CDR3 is TGTGCCAGCAGTTCAGGGGTCTATGGCTACACCTTC.

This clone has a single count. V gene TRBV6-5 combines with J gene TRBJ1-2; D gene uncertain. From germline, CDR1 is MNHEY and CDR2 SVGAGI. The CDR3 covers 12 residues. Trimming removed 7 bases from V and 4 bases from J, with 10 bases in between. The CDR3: CASNAGPYGYTF. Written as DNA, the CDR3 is TGTGCCAGCAATGCGGGCCCCTATGGCTACACCTTC.

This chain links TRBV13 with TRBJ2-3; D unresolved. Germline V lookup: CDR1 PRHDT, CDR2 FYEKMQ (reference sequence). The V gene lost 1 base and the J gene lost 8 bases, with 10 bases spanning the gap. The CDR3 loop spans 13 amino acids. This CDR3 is CASSLEKSVTQYF. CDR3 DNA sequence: TGTGCCAGCAGCTTAGAAAAGAGCGTTACGCAGTATTTT. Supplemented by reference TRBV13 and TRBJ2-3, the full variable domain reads AAGVIQSPRHLIKEKRETATLKCYPIPRHDTVYWYQQGPGQDPQFLISFYEKMQSDKGSIPDRFSAQQFSDYHSELNMSSLELGDSALYFCASSLEKSVTQYFGPGTRLTVL.

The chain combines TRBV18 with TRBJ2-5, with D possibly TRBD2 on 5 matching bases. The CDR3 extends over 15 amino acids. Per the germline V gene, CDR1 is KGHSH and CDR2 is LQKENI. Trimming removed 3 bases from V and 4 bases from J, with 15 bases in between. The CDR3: CASSPSFGVGETQYF. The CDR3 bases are TGTGCCAGCTCACCGTCTTTCGGGGTTGGAGAGACCCAGTACTTC.

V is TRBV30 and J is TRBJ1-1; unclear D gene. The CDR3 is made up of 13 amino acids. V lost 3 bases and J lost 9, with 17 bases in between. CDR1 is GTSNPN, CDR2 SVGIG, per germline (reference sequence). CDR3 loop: CAWRPRGSVQAFF. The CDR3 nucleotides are TGTGCCTGGAGGCCACGGGGAAGTGTTCAAGCTTTCTTT.

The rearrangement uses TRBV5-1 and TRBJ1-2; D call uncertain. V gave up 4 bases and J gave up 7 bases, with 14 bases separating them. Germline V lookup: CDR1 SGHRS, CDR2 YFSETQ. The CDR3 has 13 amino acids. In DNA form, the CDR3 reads TGCGCCAGCAGCCCTGACTCAAAAGGTGGCTACACCTTC. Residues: CASSPDSKGGYTF.

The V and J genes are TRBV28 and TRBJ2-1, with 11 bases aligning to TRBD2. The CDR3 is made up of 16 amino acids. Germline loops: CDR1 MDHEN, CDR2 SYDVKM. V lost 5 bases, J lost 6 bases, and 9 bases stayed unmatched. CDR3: CASSPTPSGRSNEQFF. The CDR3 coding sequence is TGTGCCAGCAGTCCCACGCCTAGCGGGAGGTCCAATGAGCAGTTCTTC.

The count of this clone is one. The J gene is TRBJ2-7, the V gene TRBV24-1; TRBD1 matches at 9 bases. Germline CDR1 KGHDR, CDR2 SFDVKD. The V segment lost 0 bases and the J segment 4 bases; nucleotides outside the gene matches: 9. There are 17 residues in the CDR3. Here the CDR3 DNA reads TGTGCCACCAGTGATTTGGGGACAGGGACGTTGCCATACGAGCAGTACTTC. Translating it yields CATSDLGTGTLPYEQYF.

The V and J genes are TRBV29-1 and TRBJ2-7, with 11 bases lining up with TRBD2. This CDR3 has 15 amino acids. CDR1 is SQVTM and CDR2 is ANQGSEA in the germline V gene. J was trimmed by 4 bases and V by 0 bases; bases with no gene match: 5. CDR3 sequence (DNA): TGCAGCGTTGAAGATCTTTCTAGCGGGAGGTACGAGCAGTACTTC. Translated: CSVEDLSSGRYEQYF.

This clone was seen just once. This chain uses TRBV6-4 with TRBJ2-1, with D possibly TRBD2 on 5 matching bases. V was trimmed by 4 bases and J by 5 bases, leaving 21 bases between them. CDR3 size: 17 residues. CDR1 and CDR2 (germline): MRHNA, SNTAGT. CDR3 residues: CASSVDGMYRDNNEQFF. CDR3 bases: TGTGCCAGCAGTGTAGACGGGATGTACCGGGATAACAATGAGCAGTTCTTC.